Each of the 21 T cell receptor beta chains below was sequenced from the same sample in a study of T cells after posttransplantation cyclophosphamide. The table came from immunoSEQ multiplex PCR; TCRdb's copy has only in-frame clones and leaves some out. The sample contains 30,000 to 35,000 clones, none of them singletons. The sample consisted of PBMCs. The receptor set was obtained from a woman in her 30s in good health and a related stem cell transplant donor.

This clone was seen only a few times. The V gene is TRBV5-1, the J gene TRBJ2-5; 8 bases map to TRBD1. Trimming cost V 3 bases and J 5 bases; bases outside gene matches: 3. Germline loops: CDR1 SGHRS, CDR2 YFSETQ. The length of the CDR3 is 13 residues. CDR3 sequence: CASSSGGWETQYF. CDR3 sequence (DNA): TGCGCCAGCAGCTCAGGGGGCTGGGAGACCCAGTACTTC.

In this sample, this clone turned up many times. The rearrangement joins TRBV5-1 to TRBJ2-3; 12 bases agree with TRBD2. The CDR3 covers 19 residues. The V and J ends lost 1 base and 5 bases, in that order; junction bases with no gene match: 14. Germline V gene sequence: CDR1 SGHRS, CDR2 YFSETQ. This CDR3 is CASSLRTSSGGASGDTQYF. CDR3 sequence (DNA): TGCGCCAGCAGCTTGAGGACGTCTAGCGGGGGGGCCAGTGGAGATACGCAGTATTTT.

This clone occurred many times. The V call is TRBV12-3 or TRBV12-4, the J call TRBJ1-3; D is unclear. There are 14 residues in the CDR3. Deletions cut 3 bases from V and 0 bases from J, with 6 bases between. CDR3 sequence reads: CASSLRHSGNTIYF. The CDR3 bases are TGTGCCAGCAGTTTGAGACACTCTGGAAACACCATATATTTT.

The rearrangement uses TRBV6-6 and TRBJ1-5, with D possibly being TRBD1 (6 bases). This CDR3 spans 16 amino acids. The V end was cut by 6 bases, the J end by 0 bases, with 15 bases between. In germline, CDR1 is MNHNY, CDR2 SVGAGI (reference sequence). The CDR3 nucleotides are TGTGCCAGCAGCGACAGACAGGCCTATAGCAATCAGCCCCAGCATTTT. It is translated as CASSDRQAYSNQPQHF.

V and J are TRBV12-3 or TRBV12-4 and TRBJ1-2; 9 positions match TRBD1. There are 15 residues in the CDR3. J was trimmed by 8 bases and V by 1 base; bases with no gene match: 8. The CDR3 region is CASSLGEDRGKGYTF. The CDR3 nucleotides read TGTGCCAGCAGTTTAGGAGAGGACAGGGGAAAGGGCTACACCTTC.

The J gene is TRBJ2-4, the V gene TRBV30; a possible D gene is TRBD1 (5 bases). Germline V lookup: CDR1 GTSNPN, CDR2 SVGIG (reference sequence). The V end was cut by 0 bases, the J end by 11 bases, with 8 bases between. The CDR3 totals 11 residues. This CDR3 is CAWSVQAVQYF. The DNA of the CDR3 is TGTGCCTGGAGTGTACAGGCTGTTCAGTACTTC. The full variable domain, completed using reference TRBV30 and TRBJ2-4, is SQTIHQWPATLVQPVGSPLSLECTVEGTSNPNLYWYRQAAGRGLQLLFYSVGIGQISSEVPQNLSASRPQDRQFILSSKKLLLSDSGFYLCAWSVQAVQYFGAGTRLSVL.

Many counts were recorded for this clone. This chain uses TRBV19 with TRBJ1-5; 8 bases fit TRBD1. CDR3 length equals 15 residues. Trimming at V came to 5 bases and at J to 4 bases, leaving 7 bases not matched to a gene. CDR1 is LNHDA, CDR2 SQIVND, per germline (reference sequence). CDR3 in amino acids: CASSPLTGENQPQHF. DNA for the CDR3: TGTGCCAGTAGTCCTCTGACAGGGGAGAATCAGCCCCAGCATTTT.

The rearrangement uses TRBV4-2 and TRBJ1-2; 11 positions agree with TRBD1. J lost 4 bases, V lost 0 bases, and 7 bases had no gene match. The CDR3 spans 17 residues. Germline CDR1 reads LGHNA; CDR2 reads YNFKEQ. This chain's CDR3 is CASSQDPWTGGSYGYTF. DNA of the CDR3: TGTGCCAGCAGCCAAGATCCCTGGACAGGGGGCAGCTATGGCTACACCTTC.

This clone was counted many times. The J gene is TRBJ2-4, the V gene TRBV7-2; D possibly corresponds to TRBD2 (5 bases). Per germline, CDR1 SGHTA and CDR2 FQGNSA. The CDR3 spans 16 residues. With 5 bases removed from V and 0 bases from J, the gap between germline ends came to 14 bases. Here the CDR3 reads CASSPTGGLAKNIQYF. CDR3 sequence (DNA): TGTGCCAGCAGCCCAACCGGCGGACTAGCCAAAAACATTCAGTACTTC.

In its sample, this clone was seen many times. CDR3 sequence: CASSFSYEQYF. DNA of the CDR3: TGTGCCAGCAGCTTCAGTTACGAGCAGTACTTC. V is TRBV6-6 and J is TRBJ2-7; D is ambiguous. The V gene's germline CDR1 is MNHNY and CDR2 SVGAGI (reference sequence). V shed 6 bases and J shed 4 bases, with 7 bases lying between them. CDR3 length: 11 residues.

In its sample, this clone ranks as medium-sized. J is TRBJ2-3 and V is TRBV7-9, with a tentative D call TRBD2 (5 bases). V dropped 7 bases and J dropped 0 bases, with 14 bases sitting between them. The CDR3 is made up of 15 amino acids. Germline-derived CDR1 and CDR2 are SEHNR and FQNEAQ (reference sequence). The CDR3, as DNA: TGTGCCAGCAACAGTAAAGCGGATAGCACAGATACGCAGTATTTT. Protein: CASNSKADSTDTQYF.

The V and J genes are TRBV11-2 and TRBJ2-5, with D possibly matching TRBD1 (6 bases). Germline CDR1 is SGHAT and CDR2 is FQNNGV. Trimming stripped 2 bases from V and 4 bases from J, with 14 bases between. The CDR3 runs 15 residues. For the CDR3, the DNA is TGTGCCAGCAGCTTACTACAGGGCGGATCAGAGACCCAGTACTTC. As protein: CASSLLQGGSETQYF.

This clone was seen repeatedly, ten times or more. The V call is TRBV4-2, the J call TRBJ2-3, with TRBD1 identical over 9 bases. V shed 1 base and J 5 bases; nucleotides not matched to a gene: 4. The CDR3 is 15 residues long. Germline V gene data show CDR1 as LGHNA and CDR2 as YNFKEQ. The chain's CDR3 is CASSQGQGEVDTQYF. CDR3 sequence (DNA): TGTGCCAGCAGCCAAGGACAGGGGGAGGTAGATACGCAGTATTTT.

This clone was detected many times. J is TRBJ1-2 and V is TRBV10-3, with D perhaps matching TRBD1 (6 bases). The length of the CDR3 is 12 residues. Trimming removed 7 bases at V and 8 bases at J, with 14 bases between. Per germline, CDR1 ENHRY and CDR2 SYGVKD. The chain's CDR3 is CAITGGGPGYTF. CDR3 nucleotide sequence: TGTGCCATCACCGGGGGGGGGCCCGGCTACACCTTC.

This clone has only a few counts. This chain uses TRBV7-2 with TRBJ2-4, with 8 bases identical to TRBD1. Germline CDR1 and CDR2: SGHTA and FQGNSA. This CDR3 is 13 amino acids long. V dropped 5 bases and J dropped 6; count of bases not matched to a gene: 3. The CDR3 bases are TGTGCCAGCAGCACGGACAGGGCAAACATTCAGTACTTC. It translates to CASSTDRANIQYF.

In this sample, this clone turned up many times. V gene TRBV12-3 or TRBV12-4 combines with J gene TRBJ1-5; TRBD1 aligns across 8 bases. Trimming at V came to 6 bases and at J to 3 bases, leaving 4 bases not matched to a gene. The CDR3 loop spans 14 amino acids. The CDR3 bases are TGTGCCAGCAGCCCGACAGGGGACAATCAGCCCCAGCATTTT. Encoded protein: CASSPTGDNQPQHF.

J is TRBJ2-5 and V is TRBV12-3 or TRBV12-4, with 15 nucleotides matching TRBD2. Trimming removed 5 bases from V and 4 bases from J; junction bases left unmatched: 8. CDR3 length: 17 amino acids. CDR3 residues: CASSRRTSGGAGETQYF. The CDR3 DNA reads TGTGCCAGCAGTCGCAGGACTAGCGGGGGGGCGGGAGAGACCCAGTACTTC.

This clone came up a few times. The chain is built from TRBV12-3 or TRBV12-4 and TRBJ1-5, with TRBD1 as a possible D gene (5 bases). Trimming removed 5 bases at V and 6 bases at J, with 17 bases between. This CDR3 spans 15 amino acids. As DNA, the CDR3 is TGTGCCAGCAGTCAGTCCGGGACTAGCGCTCAGCCCCAGCATTTT. This gives the protein CASSQSGTSAQPQHF.

This clone was seen many times. The chain links TRBV7-9 to TRBJ1-2, with a tentative D call TRBD1 (5 bases). With 6 bases removed from V and 6 bases from J, the gap between germline ends came to 14 bases. Germline V gene lookup returns CDR1 SEHNR and CDR2 FQNEAQ (reference sequence). CDR3 length equals 13 residues. CDR3 protein: CASSPSREDGYTF. In DNA form, the CDR3 reads TGTGCCAGCAGTCCAAGCAGGGAGGATGGCTACACCTTC.

This clone showed up many times. This rearrangement joins TRBV18 to TRBJ1-2, with 8 bases aligning to TRBD1. With 3 bases clipped from V and 7 bases from J, the junction kept 10 bases outside the gene matches. This CDR3 spans 15 amino acids. Looked up from germline, CDR1 is KGHSH and CDR2 is LQKENI. CDR3 region: CASSPPGQGEVGYTF. The DNA of the CDR3 is TGTGCCAGCTCACCCCCCGGACAGGGCGAGGTTGGCTACACCTTC.

This clone was picked up many times. The chain couples TRBV11-2 to TRBJ1-1; D gene uncertain. Germline V CDR1 and CDR2: SGHAT, FQNNGV. The V end lost 0 bases, the J end lost 6 bases, and 11 bases lay between the germline ends. The CDR3 spans 14 residues. CDR3 nucleotides: TGTGCCAGCAGCTTAGAGGGCCGGGGAGCTGAAGCTTTCTTT. Translated, it gives CASSLEGRGAEAFF.